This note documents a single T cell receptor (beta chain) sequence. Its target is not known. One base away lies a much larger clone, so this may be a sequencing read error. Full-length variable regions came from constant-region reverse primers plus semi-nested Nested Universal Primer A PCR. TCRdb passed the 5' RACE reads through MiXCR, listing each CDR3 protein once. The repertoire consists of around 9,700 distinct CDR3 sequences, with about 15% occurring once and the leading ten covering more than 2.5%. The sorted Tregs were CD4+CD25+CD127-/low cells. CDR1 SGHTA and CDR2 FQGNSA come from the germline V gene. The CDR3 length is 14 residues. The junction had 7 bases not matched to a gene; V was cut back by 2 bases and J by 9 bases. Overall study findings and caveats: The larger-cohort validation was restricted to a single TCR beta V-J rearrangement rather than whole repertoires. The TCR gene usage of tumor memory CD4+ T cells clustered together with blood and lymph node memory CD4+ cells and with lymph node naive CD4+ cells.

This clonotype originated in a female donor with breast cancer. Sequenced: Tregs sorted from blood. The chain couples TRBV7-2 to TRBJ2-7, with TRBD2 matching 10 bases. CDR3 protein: CASSLSSGGGAQYF. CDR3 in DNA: TGTGCCAGCAGCTTATCTAGCGGGGGTGGTGCGCAGTACTTC. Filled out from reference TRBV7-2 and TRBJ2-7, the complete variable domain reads GAGVSQSPSNKVTEKGKDVELRCDPISGHTALYWYRQSLGQGLEFLIYFQGNSAPDKSGLPSDRFSAERTGGSVSTLTIQRTQQEDSAVYLCASSLSSGGGAQYFGPGTRLTVT.